Given below is one TCR beta chain in context. Its antigen is still unknown. No much larger clone is present one base from it, and per-base qualities are unavailable. Other DNA sequences within the sample encode an identical CDR3. These data come from a study of blood T cell repertoires in COVID-19 (dated by TCRdb to 2018 to 2021). For the wider study: Samples covering the acute and convalescent phases of COVID-19 were provided by collaborators in the United States, Italy and Spain. The material from the prospective study consisted of cDNA or gDNA derived from T cells, B-cell-depleted T cells, or PBMCs. Deeply sampled blood TCRbeta repertoires from subjects exposed to, actively infected with, or recovered from COVID-19 were included in the dataset. A freely available public database, intended as a resource for researchers studying the immune response to SARS-CoV-2, is where the repertoires were released. The samples were drawn from two sources: the first 160 participants of the ongoing ImmuneRACE study, and 1,200 or so subjects contributed by 6 global collaborators. Nearly every sample came with metadata listing a de-identified subject ID, COVID-19 status, age in years and sex. Where HLA class I and class II types were available, the types were taken from metadata supplied by the sample provider, not from assay-based typing.

V is reduced by 2 bases and J by 4 bases, leaving a spacing of 3 bases between them. The CDR3 holds 11 amino acids from the cysteine to the phenylalanine. This entry keeps only the CDR3 DNA: 33 bases, framed from base 1. From the germline V gene (reference sequence), CDR1 is SEHNR and CDR2 is FQNEAQ. One collaborating source in Seattle enrolled patients during active infection and followed them longitudinally through the course of disease. Whole blood was collected in K2EDTA tubes by collaborating institutions according to the institutions' own protocols. Collaborator samples were shipped for TCRbeta analysis as frozen whole blood, isolated PBMCs, or DNA extracted from either sample type. Results and caveats for the whole study, not just this receptor: The amount of clinical and demographic metadata varied by source and participant and was provided uncurated.

TCRbeta CDR3 regions were amplified from genomic DNA using the immunoSEQ Assay, a bias-controlled multiplex PCR. The original pipeline was this. The number of nucleated cells in each sample was estimated by amplification of reference gene primers within the assay. To quantify the absolute abundance of each unique TCRbeta CDR3 rearrangement, sequence reads were collapsed and filtered. For each sample, productive Simpson clonality was calculated as the square root of Simpson's diversity index across productive rearrangements. Not all clones reach the TCRdb copy of this immuneACCESS table, which keeps in-frame sequences only. Checked studies attribute under half of the gap to unresolved V genes and leave the rest unexplained. D and trimming come from the DNA, and the V and J calls and clone size come from that table. The sample table holds around 150,000 clones, of which about 80% were seen once. The ten largest make up approximately 6.8% of the sample.

Sequenced sample: peripheral blood. The V gene is TRBV7-9 and the J gene is TRBJ2-7, with an unclear D gene assignment. This receptor was taken from a woman between 35 and 50 years old with COVID-19, enrolled during active disease. The DNA sequence is TGTGCCAGCAGCTTACGTTACGAGCAGTACTTC. Its product reads: CASSLRYEQYF.